This T cell receptor beta chain was identified during a study of blood T cell repertoires in COVID-19. Study at large: The analysed material was cDNA or gDNA that came from T cells, B-cell-depleted T cells, or PBMCs.

The CDR3 covers 16 residues. The junction had 6 bases not matched to a gene; V was cut back by 4 bases and J by 4 bases. Germline lookup yields CDR1 SGHRS and CDR2 YFSETQ. Some clones are missing from TCRdb's copy, which holds only in-frame ones; the method was immunoSEQ multiplex PCR. The sample consists of 350,000 to 400,000 clones, roughly 84% of them appearing once. The source material was PBMCs or T cells enriched from blood (not recorded which). This sequence originates from a woman aged 30 to 39 who had recovered from COVID-19. The gene calls are TRBV5-1 and TRBJ2-3; 13 bases map to TRBD2. CDR3 protein: CASSRLAGGRPDTQYF. As DNA, the CDR3 is TGCGCCAGCAGCAGACTAGCGGGGGGCCGGCCAGATACGCAGTATTTT.